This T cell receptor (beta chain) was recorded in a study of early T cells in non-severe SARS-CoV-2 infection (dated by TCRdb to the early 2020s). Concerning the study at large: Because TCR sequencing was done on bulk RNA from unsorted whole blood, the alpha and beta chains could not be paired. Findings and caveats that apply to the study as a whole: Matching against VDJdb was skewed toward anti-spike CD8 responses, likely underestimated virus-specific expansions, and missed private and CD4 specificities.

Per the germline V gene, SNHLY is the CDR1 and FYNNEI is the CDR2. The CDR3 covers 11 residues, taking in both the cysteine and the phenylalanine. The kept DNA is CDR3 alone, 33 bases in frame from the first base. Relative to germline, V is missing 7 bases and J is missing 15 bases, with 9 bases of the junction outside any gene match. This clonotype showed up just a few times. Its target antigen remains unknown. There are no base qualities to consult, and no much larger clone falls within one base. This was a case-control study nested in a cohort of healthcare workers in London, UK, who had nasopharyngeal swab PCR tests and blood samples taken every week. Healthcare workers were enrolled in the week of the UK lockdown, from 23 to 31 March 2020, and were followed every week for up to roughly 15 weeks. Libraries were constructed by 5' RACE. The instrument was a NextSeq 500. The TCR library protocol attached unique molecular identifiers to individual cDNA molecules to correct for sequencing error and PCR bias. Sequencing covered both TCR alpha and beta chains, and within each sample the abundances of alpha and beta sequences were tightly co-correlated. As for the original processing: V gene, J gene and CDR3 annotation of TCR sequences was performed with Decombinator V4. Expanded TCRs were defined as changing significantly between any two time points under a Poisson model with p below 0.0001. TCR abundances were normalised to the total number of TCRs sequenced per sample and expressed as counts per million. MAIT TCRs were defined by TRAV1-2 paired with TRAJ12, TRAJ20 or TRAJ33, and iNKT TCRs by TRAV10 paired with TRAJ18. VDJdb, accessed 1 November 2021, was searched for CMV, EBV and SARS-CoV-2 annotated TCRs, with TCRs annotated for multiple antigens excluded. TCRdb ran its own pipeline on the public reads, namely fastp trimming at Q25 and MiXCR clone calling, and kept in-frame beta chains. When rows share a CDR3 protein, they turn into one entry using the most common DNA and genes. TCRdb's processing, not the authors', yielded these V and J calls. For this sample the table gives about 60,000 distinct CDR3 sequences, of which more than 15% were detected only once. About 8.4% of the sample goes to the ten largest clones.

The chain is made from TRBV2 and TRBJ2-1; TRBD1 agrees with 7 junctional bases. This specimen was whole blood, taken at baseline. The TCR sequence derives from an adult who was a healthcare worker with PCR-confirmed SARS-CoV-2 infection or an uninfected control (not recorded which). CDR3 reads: CASTRGPGGFF. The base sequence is TGTGCCAGCACCAGAGGACCAGGGGGGTTCTTC.